This T cell receptor (beta chain) is from a study of control samples from healthy donors and cancer patients. The method was immunoSEQ multiplex PCR; TCRdb's version includes in-frame clones alone and lacks a portion of them. The table includes approximately 79,000 clones, 89% detected once. Germline V CDR1 and CDR2: MGHRA, YSYEKL. V gave up 1 base and J gave up 8 bases, with 17 bases separating them. The CDR3 contains 15 residues. Sequencing was performed on blood. The genes are TRBV4-1 and TRBJ1-2; perhaps TRBD1 as D (6 bases). The TCR comes from a man over 45 in good health. This chain's CDR3 is CASSQGPAGASGYTF. CDR3 in DNA: TGCGCCAGCAGCCAAGGGCCGGCAGGGGCATCAGGCTACACCTTC.